Below, 29 T cell receptor beta chains from the same sample are listed, as sequenced in a study of vaccination and CD4 T cells after COVID-19. Sequencing of DNA taken from cultured CD4+ T cells relied on the Oncomine TCR Beta short-read assay. TCRdb reprocessed the PCR reads with MiXCR, giving one entry per CDR3 protein. Of over 10,000 distinct CDR3 sequences in the sample, approximately 44% were seen once. Documented treatment: approximately nine-day PBMC culture with coronavirus spike peptide pools or control peptides (ViraFEST assay). These receptors lack a known antigen. Sequencing was done on a sample of CD4+ T cells from blood, cultured in vitro. These receptors were taken from a human donor who had recovered from COVID-19.

The V gene is TRBV4-2, the J gene TRBJ1-1; D possibly corresponds to TRBD1 (5 bases). The CDR3 totals 15 residues. Trimming pared 0 bases from V and 1 base from J, leaving 9 bases between. In germline, CDR1 is LGHNA, CDR2 YNFKEQ. In DNA form, the CDR3 reads TGTGCCAGCAGCCAAGATCAAGGACAGAACACTGAAGCTTTCTTT. It specifies CASSQDQGQNTEAFF.

The genes are TRBV6-1 and TRBJ1-1; possible D gene TRBD1, 5 bases. Per germline, CDR1 MNHNS and CDR2 SASEGT. The V and J ends lost 6 bases and 5 bases respectively, with 10 bases between them. This CDR3 spans 12 amino acids. CDR3 amino acids: CASRPEGTEAFF. CDR3 nucleotide sequence: TGTGCCAGCAGACCGGAGGGGACTGAAGCTTTCTTT.

This clonotype was counted a few times. This sequence joins TRBV29-1 and TRBJ1-2, with D unresolved. CDR1 is SQVTM and CDR2 is ANQGSEA in the germline V gene. V lost 4 bases, J lost 2 bases, and 14 bases lay in between. The CDR3 is 14 amino acids. The CDR3 sequence is CSVGSVMSNYGYTF. In nucleotides, the CDR3 is TGCAGCGTTGGGTCAGTAATGTCCAACTATGGCTACACCTTC.

The chain recombines TRBV6-1 with TRBJ2-4; TRBD2 matches at 10 bases. Germline loops: CDR1 MNHNS, CDR2 SASEGT. This CDR3 has 16 residues. The junction had 11 bases not matched to a gene; V was cut back by 6 bases and J by 6 bases. In DNA form, the CDR3 reads TGTGCCAGCAGGAAGACCTCCGGGACTAGCGCAAACATTCAGTACTTC. Protein product: CASRKTSGTSANIQYF.

The CDR3 protein is CASSLTDGDTEAFF. The CDR3 DNA reads TGTGCCAGCAGCTTAACCGACGGGGACACTGAAGCTTTCTTT. The V gene is TRBV7-2, the J gene TRBJ1-1; D gene unclear. Looked up from germline, CDR1 is SGHTA and CDR2 is FQGNSA. The germline V and J ends were trimmed by 2 bases and 3 bases, with 10 bases remaining between them. The CDR3 runs to 14 residues.

This clonotype appeared a few times. This chain links TRBV20-1 with TRBJ2-5; 11 bases map to TRBD2. The CDR3 totals 14 residues. V lost 5 bases, J lost 5 bases, and 7 bases stayed unmatched. From germline, CDR1 is DFQATT and CDR2 SNEGSKA (reference sequence). The CDR3 DNA reads as TGCAGTGCTGGCCAGACTAGCGGGGTGGAGACCCAGTACTTC. It yields the protein CSAGQTSGVETQYF.

In its sample, this clonotype was seen a few times. This chain uses TRBV12-3 or TRBV12-4 with TRBJ1-6; 9 bases fit TRBD1. This CDR3 has 14 residues. Trimming removed 5 bases from V and 7 bases from J; junction bases left unmatched: 3. DNA of the CDR3: TGTGCCAGCAGTCTCGGGACAGGGAATTCACCCCTCCACTTT. As protein: CASSLGTGNSPLHF.

By proportion, this clonotype is large. The rearrangement links TRBV6-1 to TRBJ1-5, with D unresolved. V was trimmed by 4 bases and J by 2 bases, leaving 6 bases between them. The V gene's germline CDR1 is MNHNS and CDR2 SASEGT. This CDR3 spans 13 amino acids. Here the CDR3 DNA reads TGTGCCAGCAGTGTAGACGGCAATCAGCCCCAGCATTTT. Encoded protein: CASSVDGNQPQHF.

This clonotype was found once. The chain couples TRBV4-1 to TRBJ2-6; D remains ambiguous. The CDR3 totals 17 residues. Between the trimmed V and J ends, which lost 6 bases and 0 bases, there was a span of 15 bases. The germline gives CDR1 MGHRA, CDR2 YSYEKL. CDR3 bases: TGCGCCAGCAGTCCCTCGGAGAGGAACTCTGGGGCCAACGTCCTGACTTTC. Protein product: CASSPSERNSGANVLTF.

This chain links TRBV20-1 with TRBJ2-4, with D perhaps matching TRBD2 (6 bases). Germline V gives CDR1 DFQATT, CDR2 SNEGSKA (reference sequence). Trimming pared 7 bases from V and 8 bases from J, leaving 12 bases between. This CDR3 region has 11 residues. CDR3 residues: CSVSQRDIQYF. In DNA form, the CDR3 reads TGCAGTGTAAGCCAGCGGGACATTCAGTACTTC.

This clonotype showed up just a few times. The chain recombines TRBV7-2 with TRBJ2-7; D ambiguous. The CDR3 extends over 14 amino acids. The ends were cut back, 2 bases at V and 1 base at J, with 9 bases in the middle. The germline CDR1 and CDR2 sequences are SGHTA and FQGNSA. The CDR3 loop is CASSLKSASYEQYF. The DNA of the CDR3 is TGTGCCAGCAGCTTAAAGTCTGCTTCCTACGAGCAGTACTTC.

The chain joins TRBV6-1 to TRBJ1-5; 10 bases are shared with TRBD1. The CDR3 extends over 14 amino acids. With V trimmed by 5 bases and J by 7 bases, 5 bases remained unmatched. The V gene's germline CDR1 is MNHNS and CDR2 SASEGT. CDR3 in amino acids: CASSPGQGTQPQHF. The CDR3, as DNA: TGTGCCAGCAGTCCGGGACAGGGGACCCAGCCCCAGCATTTT.

The CDR3, as DNA: TGTGCCAGCAGTCTAGTCACCGGGGAGCTGTTTTTT. Amino acid sequence: CASSLVTGELFF. The chain combines TRBV11-2 with TRBJ2-2; D call uncertain. CDR3 length: 12 residues. V lost 6 bases to trimming and J lost 4 bases, with 6 bases between them. Germline assignment: CDR1 SGHAT and CDR2 FQNNGV. Complete variable domain (other parts from reference TRBV11-2 and TRBJ2-2): EAGVAQSPRYKIIEKRQSVAFWCNPISGHATLYWYQQILGQGPKLLIQFQNNGVVDDSQLPKDRFSAERLKGVDSTLKIQPAKLEDSAVYLCASSLVTGELFFGEGSRLTVL.

The V call is TRBV27, the J call TRBJ2-6, with TRBD1 matching over 10 bases. In germline, CDR1 is MNHEY, CDR2 SMNVEV (reference sequence). This CDR3 is 19 amino acids long. The ends lost 6 bases at V and 1 base at J; junction bases unmatched: 12. CDR3 protein: CASRETGTGDRSGANVLTF. CDR3 sequence (DNA): TGTGCCAGCAGGGAAACCGGGACAGGGGATCGTTCTGGGGCCAACGTCCTGACTTTC.

J is TRBJ2-1 and V is TRBV7-3; TRBD2 aligns across 12 bases. The CDR3 runs to 16 residues. Germline V gene lookup returns CDR1 SGHTA and CDR2 FQGTGA. Trimming took 1 base from V and 10 from J; bases not matched to a gene: 8. This CDR3 reads CASSLSASGRGGEQFF. The CDR3 nucleotides read TGTGCCAGCAGCTTAAGTGCTAGCGGGAGGGGAGGGGAGCAGTTCTTC. Variable domain in full (rest from reference TRBV7-3 and TRBJ2-1): GAGVSQTPSNKVTEKGKYVELRCDPISGHTALYWYRQSLGQGPEFLIYFQGTGAADDSGLPNDRFFAVRPEGSVSTLKIQRTERGDSAVYLCASSLSASGRGGEQFFGPGTRLTVL.

This chain uses TRBV5-1 with TRBJ2-3, with 10 bases identical to TRBD1. The V gene's germline CDR1 is SGHRS and CDR2 YFSETQ. The length of the CDR3 is 15 residues. Trimming removed 4 bases from V and 4 bases from J; junction bases left unmatched: 6. The CDR3 here is CASSLTGGGPDTQYF. The CDR3 DNA reads as TGCGCCAGCAGCCTGACAGGGGGCGGCCCAGATACGCAGTATTTT.

V and J are TRBV5-3 and TRBJ2-5; 15 bases line up with TRBD2. TRBV5-3 counts as an open reading frame of uncertain function. This CDR3 is built from 15 residues. V lost 10 bases to trimming and J lost 5 bases; unmatched junction nucleotides: 9. The CDR3, as DNA: TGTGCCGGGGGAGGACTAGCGGGAGGGAGGGAGACCCAGTACTTC. The encoded protein is CAGGGLAGGRETQYF.

V gene TRBV30 combines with J gene TRBJ2-3; no clear D gene. Trimming left V 0 bases short and J 5 bases short, with 18 bases between. The CDR3 spans 16 residues. CDR1 is GTSNPN, CDR2 SVGIG, per germline (reference sequence). The CDR3 protein is CAWSVQYGVVVDTQYF. CDR3 DNA: TGTGCCTGGAGTGTACAATACGGCGTGGTGGTAGATACGCAGTATTTT.

The chain couples TRBV5-1 to TRBJ1-6, with 7 nucleotides matching TRBD1. The CDR3 length is 17 residues. The trim removed 0 bases at V and 3 bases at J, leaving 6 bases unmatched. Germline-derived CDR1 and CDR2 are SGHRS and YFSETQ. The DNA of the CDR3 is TGCGCCAGCAGCTTGGGGGACAGTTCTTACTATAATTCACCCCTCCACTTT. This translates into CASSLGDSSYYNSPLHF.

The rearrangement uses TRBV28 and TRBJ2-3, with D maybe TRBD2 (5 bases). The CDR3 runs 14 residues. Looked up from germline, CDR1 is MDHEN and CDR2 is SYDVKM. The V gene lost 6 bases and the J gene lost 3 bases, with 13 bases spanning the gap. CDR3 sequence: CASRLSLGTDTQYF. In nucleotides, the CDR3 is TGTGCCAGCAGACTCTCACTAGGTACAGATACGCAGTATTTT.

This clonotype was counted only a few times. The chain has TRBV5-4 and TRBJ1-1, with D unclear. This CDR3 region has 17 residues. Trimming left V 0 bases short and J 0 bases short, with 15 bases between. Germline values: CDR1 SGHNT, CDR2 YYREEE (reference sequence). CDR3 sequence: CASSLVNLSPMNTEAFF. The CDR3 coding sequence is TGTGCCAGCAGCTTGGTTAATCTGTCTCCTATGAACACTGAAGCTTTCTTT. Based on the CDR3 plus reference TRBV5-4 and TRBJ1-1, the full variable domain is ETGVTQSPTHLIKTRGQQVTLRCSSQSGHNTVSWYQQALGQGPQFIFQYYREEENGRGNFPPRFSGLQFPNYSSELNVNALELDDSALYLCASSLVNLSPMNTEAFFGQGTRLTVV.

This chain joins TRBV10-2 and TRBJ2-2, with D possibly TRBD1 on 6 matching bases. Trimming pared 8 bases from V and 6 bases from J, leaving 19 bases between. The CDR3 totals 15 residues. Germline CDR1 reads WSHSY; CDR2 reads SAAADI. The CDR3 coding sequence is TGCGCCAGCCACAAAGGGACACTGATAGCCGGGGAGCTGTTTTTT. Amino acid sequence: CASHKGTLIAGELFF.

The V call is TRBV24-1, the J call TRBJ2-5; possibly TRBD2 for D (6 bases). CDR3 length equals 15 residues. V was pared by 4 bases and J by 3 bases, with 14 bases between. Germline CDR1 reads KGHDR; CDR2 reads SFDVKD. The CDR3 loop reads CATSDPGGLEETQYF. Here the CDR3 DNA reads TGTGCCACCAGTGACCCCGGAGGGTTGGAAGAGACCCAGTACTTC.

CDR3 loop: CASSGQGFAGELFF. In DNA, the CDR3 is TGCGCCAGCAGCGGACAGGGATTCGCCGGGGAGCTGTTTTTT. The chain is built from TRBV5-1 and TRBJ2-2, with 8 bases matching TRBD1. The CDR3 runs to 14 residues. J lost 6 bases, V lost 4 bases, and 5 bases had no gene match. Germline-derived CDR1 and CDR2 are SGHRS and YFSETQ.

This clonotype was picked up a small number of times. The chain recombines TRBV7-2 with TRBJ1-1; D unclear. Germline V gives CDR1 SGHTA, CDR2 FQGNSA. The CDR3 consists of 12 residues. V shed 5 bases and J shed 5 bases, with 9 bases lying between them. In DNA form, the CDR3 reads TGTGCCAGCAGCCCGGGGTGGACTGAAGCTTTCTTT. Its translation: CASSPGWTEAFF.

The chain combines TRBV5-1 with TRBJ2-3, with D perhaps matching TRBD2 (6 bases). CDR3 length equals 16 residues. V was cut by 2 bases and J by 4 bases, with 17 bases left in between. The germline CDR1 and CDR2 sequences are SGHRS and YFSETQ. The CDR3 region has the DNA TGCGCCAGCAGCTTTGGTAGCGGAGGCACATCAGATACGCAGTATTTT. It yields the protein CASSFGSGGTSDTQYF.

The chain links TRBV6-1 to TRBJ1-2, with TRBD1 matching over 8 bases. V was pared by 2 bases and J by 8 bases, with 7 bases of the junction left unmatched. Germline CDR1 is MNHNS and CDR2 is SASEGT. The CDR3 runs to 14 residues. CDR3 sequence: CASSESRTGKGYTF. CDR3 DNA: TGTGCCAGCAGTGAATCCAGGACAGGGAAGGGCTACACCTTC.

The rearrangement joins TRBV6-1 to TRBJ1-3; D unresolved. Looked up from germline, CDR1 is MNHNS and CDR2 is SASEGT. The CDR3 sequence is 13 residues long. V was shortened by 5 bases and J by 4 bases, with 9 bases between the two germline ends. The CDR3: CASSTSRGNTIYF. In DNA form, the CDR3 reads TGTGCCAGCAGTACCTCAAGAGGAAACACCATATATTTT.

In its sample, this clonotype was seen a few times. The chain employs TRBV5-1 and TRBJ2-7; no firm D call. The ends were cut back, 2 bases at V and 6 bases at J, with 12 bases in the middle. The CDR3 totals 13 residues. Per germline, CDR1 SGHRS and CDR2 YFSETQ. CDR3 nucleotides: TGCGCCAGCAGCTTCGTACCTTCGCTCGAGCAGTACTTC. Translating gives CASSFVPSLEQYF.